Listed below are T cell receptor beta chains from one sample, sequenced in a study of T cell repertoires in cytomegalovirus infection. Their antigens remain unidentified. TCRdb ran MiXCR on the reads and lists one entry per CDR3 protein. The sample includes 50,000 or so distinct CDR3 sequences, around 20% of them seen just once. This material consisted of CD8+ T cells from cultured PBMCs, taken from culture after CMV antigen stimulation. These receptors were obtained from a human donor in good health (CMV status not recorded). Some clones in this sample may be carry-over from other donors' samples. The CDR3 runs from the conserved cysteine through the conserved F or W. The D gene is left open where the match is weak. Rows may omit the clone size; those that give it use once, few, many or a size class.

V gene: TRBV7-6; J gene: TRBJ1-1; D gene: .; clone size: few; CDR3 DNA: TGTGCCAGCAGCTTGCCAGGGGCGGATACTGAAGCTTTCTTT; CDR3 protein: CASSLPGADTEAFF
V gene: TRBV27; J gene: TRBJ1-4; D gene: .; clone size: .; CDR3 DNA: TGTGCCAGCATTGATAACCTGGGAAAACTGTTTTTT; CDR3 protein: CASIDNLGKLFF
V gene: TRBV7-9; J gene: TRBJ1-4; D gene: .; clone size: few; CDR3 DNA: TGTGCCAGCAGCTTATTCTCAGCCGCAACTAATGAAAAACTGTTTTTT; CDR3 protein: CASSLFSAATNEKLFF
V gene: TRBV7-9; J gene: TRBJ2-1; D gene: .; clone size: .; CDR3 DNA: TGTGCCAGCAGCTTAACAGGGAGCTCCTACAATGAGCAGTTCTTC; CDR3 protein: CASSLTGSSYNEQFF
V gene: TRBV7-2; J gene: TRBJ2-7; D gene: .; clone size: few; CDR3 DNA: TGTGCCAGCAGCTTAGCGACCGGACAGTTGTGGCAGTACTTC; CDR3 protein: CASSLATGQLWQYF
V gene: TRBV27; J gene: TRBJ2-1; D gene: .; clone size: few; CDR3 DNA: TGTGCCAGCTCCCTTAGCTCCTACAATGAGCAGTTCTTC; CDR3 protein: CASSLSSYNEQFF
V gene: TRBV11-2; J gene: TRBJ2-7; D gene: TRBD2; clone size: few; CDR3 DNA: TGTGCCAGCCGGGGGGAAACTAGCGGCTACGAGCAGTACTTC; CDR3 protein: CASRGETSGYEQYF
V gene: TRBV28; J gene: TRBJ1-6; D gene: .; clone size: .; CDR3 DNA: TGTGCCAGCAGTTTAGGAACGGCAGGCTATAATTCACCCCTCCACTTT; CDR3 protein: CASSLGTAGYNSPLHF
V gene: TRBV9; J gene: TRBJ1-3; D gene: .; clone size: .; CDR3 DNA: TGTGCCAGCAGCGCCCTCCCAGCCAGGGGCTCTAGAAACACCATATATTTT; CDR3 protein: CASSALPARGSRNTIYF
V gene: TRBV27; J gene: TRBJ1-1; D gene: .; clone size: few; CDR3 DNA: TGTGCCAGCAGTTTATCAAGAAGCTTTGACACTGAAGCTTTCTTT; CDR3 protein: CASSLSRSFDTEAFF
V gene: TRBV19; J gene: TRBJ2-1; D gene: TRBD1; clone size: .; CDR3 DNA: TGTGCCAGTAGTTGGGACAGGGGTACCGATGAGCAGTTCTTC; CDR3 protein: CASSWDRGTDEQFF
V gene: TRBV5-4; J gene: TRBJ2-1; D gene: TRBD2; clone size: .; CDR3 DNA: TGTGCCAGCAGCAGTGGACTAGCTGAATACAATGAGCAGTTCTTC; CDR3 protein: CASSSGLAEYNEQFF
V gene: TRBV11-2; J gene: TRBJ1-1; D gene: .; clone size: .; CDR3 DNA: TGTGCCAGCAGCTTAGCGGCAGGGGACTCCTTAGTGCTCACTGAAGCTTTCTTT; CDR3 protein: CASSLAAGDSLVLTEAFF
V gene: TRBV19; J gene: TRBJ1-5; D gene: .; clone size: .; CDR3 DNA: TGTGCCTGCACGATAGGCAATCAGCCCCAGCATTTT; CDR3 protein: CACTIGNQPQHF
V gene: TRBV7-2; J gene: TRBJ2-5; D gene: .; clone size: few; CDR3 DNA: TGTGCCAGCAGCTTAAGGGATGGACGCCTCGGGGAGACCCAGTACTTC; CDR3 protein: CASSLRDGRLGETQYF
V gene: TRBV7-2; J gene: TRBJ1-1; D gene: .; clone size: .; CDR3 DNA: TGTGCCAGCAGCTTAGTAGACGAGGGCACTGAAGCTTTCTTT; CDR3 protein: CASSLVDEGTEAFF
V gene: TRBV6-5; J gene: TRBJ2-1; D gene: .; clone size: .; CDR3 DNA: TGTGCCAGCAGTTACACTGGACTGCCGAGCTCCTACAATGAGCAGTTCTTC; CDR3 protein: CASSYTGLPSSYNEQFF
V gene: TRBV7-2; J gene: TRBJ2-1; D gene: .; clone size: few; CDR3 DNA: TGTGCCAGCAGCAATACCTGGAGCTCCTACAATGAGCAGTTCTTC; CDR3 protein: CASSNTWSSYNEQFF
V gene: TRBV7-3; J gene: TRBJ1-1; D gene: .; clone size: many; CDR3 DNA: TGTGCCAGCAGCCCCTGGGGTGGGGCGCGGTGGGACACTGAAGCTTTCTTT; CDR3 protein: CASSPWGGARWDTEAFF
V gene: TRBV12-3/TRBV12-4; J gene: TRBJ2-7; D gene: TRBD2; clone size: few; CDR3 DNA: TGTGCCAGCAGAAGAGCGCAGCGGGGGCAAGACGAGCAGTACTTC; CDR3 protein: CASRRAQRGQDEQYF
V gene: TRBV6-8; J gene: TRBJ1-5; D gene: .; clone size: few; CDR3 DNA: TGTGCCAGCAGTTACTCAGGGGAGGGTCAGCCCCAGCATTTT; CDR3 protein: CASSYSGEGQPQHF
V gene: TRBV7-6; J gene: TRBJ2-2; D gene: TRBD1; clone size: many; CDR3 DNA: TGTGCCAGCAGCTCGACAGGGAGCACCGGGGAGCTGTTTTTT; CDR3 protein: CASSSTGSTGELFF
V gene: TRBV5-1; J gene: TRBJ2-3; D gene: .; clone size: .; CDR3 DNA: TGCGCCAGCAGCTTGGGTGGCTTCCCAGATACGCAGTATTTT; CDR3 protein: CASSLGGFPDTQYF
V gene: TRBV5-1; J gene: TRBJ2-1; D gene: .; clone size: .; CDR3 DNA: TGCGCCAGCAGCTTGCGAGGAGAAGCCTACAATGAGCAGTTCTTC; CDR3 protein: CASSLRGEAYNEQFF
V gene: TRBV20-1; J gene: TRBJ2-5; D gene: .; clone size: .; CDR3 DNA: TGCAGTGCTAGAGATATAGGGCAAGAGACCCAGTACTTC; CDR3 protein: CSARDIGQETQYF
V gene: TRBV7-8; J gene: TRBJ1-3; D gene: .; clone size: .; CDR3 DNA: TGTGCCAGCAGCTCCGGGGAGGGCAGGGTCGGGAACACCATATATTTT; CDR3 protein: CASSSGEGRVGNTIYF
V gene: TRBV27; J gene: TRBJ1-6; D gene: .; clone size: .; CDR3 DNA: TGTGCCAGCAGAGAGACAGCCAGCTCCTATAATTCACCCCTCCACTTT; CDR3 protein: CASRETASSYNSPLHF
V gene: TRBV7-6; J gene: TRBJ2-7; D gene: .; clone size: few; CDR3 DNA: TGTGCCAGCAGCTCCGGGACTGGGACCTCCTACGAGCAGTACTTC; CDR3 protein: CASSSGTGTSYEQYF
V gene: TRBV11-2; J gene: TRBJ2-1; D gene: .; clone size: few; CDR3 DNA: TGTGCCAGCAGCATTTGGGATAATAGGACAGCCTGGGGAAATGAGCAGTTCTTC; CDR3 protein: CASSIWDNRTAWGNEQFF
V gene: TRBV2; J gene: TRBJ2-1; D gene: .; clone size: few; CDR3 DNA: TGTGCCAGCAGTGTGGTCCTCAGGGTGAGCTACAATGAGCAGTTCTTC; CDR3 protein: CASSVVLRVSYNEQFF
V gene: TRBV12-3/TRBV12-4; J gene: TRBJ1-2; D gene: .; clone size: .; CDR3 DNA: TGTGCCAGCAGTTCCCAGGGGTCCTATGGCTACACCTTC; CDR3 protein: CASSSQGSYGYTF
V gene: TRBV10-3; J gene: TRBJ2-7; D gene: .; clone size: many; CDR3 DNA: TGTGCCATCAGTGAAGCAGGAGATTACTACGAGCAGTACTTC; CDR3 protein: CAISEAGDYYEQYF
V gene: TRBV27; J gene: TRBJ2-3; D gene: TRBD2; clone size: .; CDR3 DNA: TGTGCCAGCAGTTTATACCAGCGGGGGCCTGGTACGCAGTATTTT; CDR3 protein: CASSLYQRGPGTQYF
V gene: TRBV7-6; J gene: TRBJ2-1; D gene: TRBD2; clone size: .; CDR3 DNA: TGTGCCAGCAGCTTAGCTAGCGGGGTTACTAGCTCCTACAATGAGCAGTTCTTC; CDR3 protein: CASSLASGVTSSYNEQFF
V gene: TRBV6-6; J gene: TRBJ1-5; D gene: .; clone size: few; CDR3 DNA: TGTGCCAGCAGTTACTCGAAGTTTAATCAGCCCCAGCATTTT; CDR3 protein: CASSYSKFNQPQHF
V gene: TRBV7-6; J gene: TRBJ1-1; D gene: .; clone size: few; CDR3 DNA: TGTGCCAGCAGCTTATCAGAGGGCCCTGAAGCTTTCTTT; CDR3 protein: CASSLSEGPEAFF
V gene: TRBV6-1; J gene: TRBJ2-1; D gene: .; clone size: many; CDR3 DNA: TGTGCCAGCAGTGAACCCGAACGGGGAAATGAGCAGTTCTTC; CDR3 protein: CASSEPERGNEQFF
V gene: TRBV7-9; J gene: TRBJ2-7; D gene: TRBD2; clone size: .; CDR3 DNA: TGTGCCAGCAGCTTAACTCCGGGACTAGCGATTCCCCACGAGCAGTACTTC; CDR3 protein: CASSLTPGLAIPHEQYF
V gene: TRBV6-4; J gene: TRBJ2-1; D gene: TRBD2; clone size: .; CDR3 DNA: TGTGCCAGCAGTGACGCTAGCGGGAGCGCCGAGCAGTTCTTC; CDR3 protein: CASSDASGSAEQFF
V gene: TRBV19; J gene: TRBJ2-1; D gene: .; clone size: few; CDR3 DNA: TGTGCCAGTAGTATTAGTGGCGGCAATGAGCAGTTCTTC; CDR3 protein: CASSISGGNEQFF
V gene: TRBV28; J gene: TRBJ2-7; D gene: .; clone size: few; CDR3 DNA: TGTGCCAGTCGGGACTACGAGCAGTACTTC; CDR3 protein: CASRDYEQYF
V gene: TRBV29-1; J gene: TRBJ2-7; D gene: .; clone size: few; CDR3 DNA: TGCAGCGTTGTTTCAGGGGCGGCCATGTACGAGCAGTACTTC; CDR3 protein: CSVVSGAAMYEQYF
V gene: TRBV29-1; J gene: TRBJ2-2; D gene: .; clone size: .; CDR3 DNA: TGCAGCGTTGAATCGGTGGGCAGGAACACCGGGGAGCTGTTTTTT; CDR3 protein: CSVESVGRNTGELFF
V gene: TRBV7-6; J gene: TRBJ2-2; D gene: .; clone size: .; CDR3 DNA: TGTGCCAGCAGCGAAAGTGGGTGGAGCGGGCAGGGCGCGAACACCGGGGAGCTGTTTTTT; CDR3 protein: CASSESGWSGQGANTGELFF
V gene: TRBV5-4; J gene: TRBJ2-7; D gene: TRBD2; clone size: few; CDR3 DNA: TGTGCCAGCAGCTCCGGGACTAGCGGGAGGGCCTCCTACGAGCAGTACTTC; CDR3 protein: CASSSGTSGRASYEQYF
V gene: TRBV11-3; J gene: TRBJ2-2; D gene: TRBD2; clone size: .; CDR3 DNA: TGTGCCAGCAGCCCCCAGGCGGGGGGGCATCCCGGGGAGCTGTTTTTT; CDR3 protein: CASSPQAGGHPGELFF
V gene: TRBV19; J gene: TRBJ1-5; D gene: .; clone size: .; CDR3 DNA: TGTGCCAGTTTTGGGGGGAGGACGTATCAGCCCCAGCATTTT; CDR3 protein: CASFGGRTYQPQHF
V gene: TRBV6-1; J gene: TRBJ2-2; D gene: .; clone size: few; CDR3 DNA: TGTGCCAGCACCGACTCCAGGGGGGCCGGGGAGCTGTTTTTT; CDR3 protein: CASTDSRGAGELFF
V gene: TRBV14; J gene: TRBJ2-1; D gene: TRBD1; clone size: many; CDR3 DNA: TGTGCCAGCAGCCAAGTGGACAGGGTGGATGAGCAGTTCTTC; CDR3 protein: CASSQVDRVDEQFF
V gene: TRBV7-2; J gene: TRBJ2-3; D gene: TRBD2; clone size: few; CDR3 DNA: TGTGCCAGCAGCTTAGCCCCCCCCCTAGCGGGGGCGACGACTAGCACAGATACGCAGTATTTT; CDR3 protein: CASSLAPPLAGATTSTDTQYF
V gene: TRBV2; J gene: TRBJ1-6; D gene: .; clone size: .; CDR3 DNA: TGTGCCAGCAGTGATAGACAGACCTATAATTCACCCCTCCACTTT; CDR3 protein: CASSDRQTYNSPLHF
V gene: TRBV12-3/TRBV12-4; J gene: TRBJ1-4; D gene: .; clone size: few; CDR3 DNA: TGTGCCAGCAGTTTAGCGCCCGCGGTTTCCGCAACTAATGAAAAACTGTTTTTT; CDR3 protein: CASSLAPAVSATNEKLFF
V gene: TRBV9; J gene: TRBJ2-7; D gene: .; clone size: many; CDR3 DNA: TGTGCCAGCAGCTCTCGGGACTCTACGTCGGCCGAGCAGTACTTC; CDR3 protein: CASSSRDSTSAEQYF
V gene: TRBV7-2; J gene: TRBJ2-7; D gene: .; clone size: many; CDR3 DNA: TGTGCCAGCAGCTCGATTCAGGGGGGTGACTACGAGCAGTACTTC; CDR3 protein: CASSSIQGGDYEQYF
V gene: TRBV12-3/TRBV12-4; J gene: TRBJ2-7; D gene: TRBD2; clone size: few; CDR3 DNA: TGTGCCAGCAGCCCACAGCGGGGCGAGCAGTACTTC; CDR3 protein: CASSPQRGEQYF
V gene: TRBV6-2/TRBV6-3; J gene: TRBJ1-5; D gene: .; clone size: few; CDR3 DNA: TGTGCCAGCAGTTACTCCATGATCACAGACCGTAGCAATCAGCCCCAGCATTTT; CDR3 protein: CASSYSMITDRSNQPQHF
V gene: TRBV6-5; J gene: TRBJ1-5; D gene: .; clone size: few; CDR3 DNA: TGTGCCAGCAGTTACTCGCCAGGGCGGCATCAGCCCCAGCATTTT; CDR3 protein: CASSYSPGRHQPQHF
V gene: TRBV7-6; J gene: TRBJ2-5; D gene: TRBD1; clone size: .; CDR3 DNA: TGTGCCAGCAGCGTAGGGACAGCTCAAGAGACCCAGTACTTC; CDR3 protein: CASSVGTAQETQYF
V gene: TRBV10-3; J gene: TRBJ2-1; D gene: .; clone size: .; CDR3 DNA: TGTGCCATCAGTCCGGGAGACTCCGATGAGCAGTTCTTC; CDR3 protein: CAISPGDSDEQFF
V gene: TRBV7-2; J gene: TRBJ1-1; D gene: .; clone size: few; CDR3 DNA: TGTGCCAGCAGCCCCGGAGAGAGTGAAGCTTTCTTT; CDR3 protein: CASSPGESEAFF